These T cell receptor beta chains were read from a single sample in a study of T cells after yellow fever vaccination. A single record per CDR3 protein comes from TCRdb applying MiXCR to the 5' RACE reads. The sample includes 300,000 or so distinct CDR3 sequences, roughly 7.5% of them seen just once. The sample consisted of PBMCs, taken 35 to 50 days after the first yellow fever vaccination. All receptors come from a man aged 18 to 29 who received the YFV17D yellow fever vaccine. The CDR3 runs from the conserved cysteine through the conserved F or W. The order of the fields is D gene, J gene, clone size, V gene, CDR3 protein, CDR3 DNA. A D gene is named only where the DNA matches it firmly. Some rows have no size entry. The others give once, few or many, or a class for an expanded clone.

d_call: .; j_call: TRBJ1-4; clone_size: .; v_call: TRBV7-8; cdr3_aa: CASSLAEALNEKLFF; cdr3_nt: TGTGCCAGCAGCTTAGCGGAGGCCCTAAATGAAAAACTGTTTTTT
d_call: TRBD1; j_call: TRBJ1-5; clone_size: .; v_call: TRBV6-2/TRBV6-3; cdr3_aa: CASSSGTGNQPQHF; cdr3_nt: TGTGCCAGCAGTTCCGGGACAGGGAATCAGCCCCAGCATTTT
d_call: .; j_call: TRBJ1-1; clone_size: .; v_call: TRBV20-1; cdr3_aa: CSARVGGGTEAFF; cdr3_nt: TGCAGTGCTAGAGTGGGGGGGGGTACTGAAGCTTTCTTT
d_call: .; j_call: TRBJ1-2; clone_size: .; v_call: TRBV14; cdr3_aa: CASSRPGTYLEGYTF; cdr3_nt: TGTGCCAGCAGCCGACCGGGGACATACCTTGAGGGCTACACCTTC
d_call: .; j_call: TRBJ1-5; clone_size: .; v_call: TRBV20-1; cdr3_aa: CSARGEVEGQPQHF; cdr3_nt: TGCAGTGCGAGGGGGGAGGTCGAAGGTCAGCCCCAGCATTTT
d_call: .; j_call: TRBJ1-3; clone_size: .; v_call: TRBV20-1; cdr3_aa: CSARDLQIPGNTIYF; cdr3_nt: TGCAGTGCTAGAGATCTCCAGATCCCTGGAAACACCATATATTTT
d_call: .; j_call: TRBJ2-5; clone_size: .; v_call: TRBV20-1; cdr3_aa: CSARDPLRGETQYF; cdr3_nt: TGCAGTGCTAGGGATCCGCTCCGTGGGGAGACCCAGTACTTC
d_call: .; j_call: TRBJ2-1; clone_size: many; v_call: TRBV4-1; cdr3_aa: CASSQEYGSGSFDNEQFF; cdr3_nt: TGCGCCAGCAGCCAAGAATACGGATCAGGGTCATTCGACAATGAGCAGTTCTTC
d_call: .; j_call: TRBJ2-1; clone_size: few; v_call: TRBV7-9; cdr3_aa: CAPRSGIEQFF; cdr3_nt: TGTGCCCCCCGTTCTGGGATTGAGCAGTTCTTC
d_call: .; j_call: TRBJ2-6; clone_size: .; v_call: TRBV20-1; cdr3_aa: CSANGIGANVLTF; cdr3_nt: TGCAGTGCTAACGGAATTGGGGCCAACGTCCTGACTTTC
d_call: TRBD1; j_call: TRBJ1-5; clone_size: .; v_call: TRBV5-4; cdr3_aa: CASSRTGIRPQHF; cdr3_nt: TGTGCCAGCAGCCGGACAGGCATCAGGCCCCAGCATTTT
d_call: TRBD2; j_call: TRBJ2-1; clone_size: few; v_call: TRBV12-3/TRBV12-4; cdr3_aa: CASNSGASGGYEQFF; cdr3_nt: TGTGCCAGCAACTCAGGGGCTAGCGGGGGGTATGAGCAGTTCTTC
d_call: .; j_call: TRBJ2-3; clone_size: .; v_call: TRBV4-3; cdr3_aa: CASSQTHPGAATDTQYF; cdr3_nt: TGCGCCAGCAGCCAAACCCACCCGGGGGCGGCCACAGATACGCAGTATTTT
d_call: TRBD2; j_call: TRBJ2-1; clone_size: .; v_call: TRBV20-1; cdr3_aa: CSARGLAGGHEQFF; cdr3_nt: TGCAGTGCTCGGGGACTAGCGGGGGGTCACGAGCAGTTCTTC
d_call: .; j_call: TRBJ1-4; clone_size: few; v_call: TRBV7-8; cdr3_aa: CASSLGVLEKLFF; cdr3_nt: TGTGCCAGCAGCTTAGGAGTCCTGGAAAAACTGTTTTTT
d_call: TRBD2; j_call: TRBJ2-7; clone_size: .; v_call: TRBV6-1; cdr3_aa: CASNGLDSDEQYF; cdr3_nt: TGTGCCAGCAACGGACTAGATTCCGACGAGCAGTACTTC
d_call: .; j_call: TRBJ2-2; clone_size: few; v_call: TRBV7-3; cdr3_aa: CASSDQSSGPGELFF; cdr3_nt: TGTGCCAGCAGCGATCAAAGCTCGGGACCCGGGGAGCTGTTTTTT
d_call: TRBD1; j_call: TRBJ2-7; clone_size: many; v_call: TRBV4-3; cdr3_aa: CASSLRQGYEQYF; cdr3_nt: TGCGCCAGCAGCCTTCGACAGGGGTACGAGCAGTACTTC
d_call: TRBD1; j_call: TRBJ1-5; clone_size: .; v_call: TRBV6-5; cdr3_aa: CASSYQGGSEPQHF; cdr3_nt: TGTGCCAGCAGTTACCAGGGGGGTAGCGAGCCCCAGCATTTT
d_call: TRBD2; j_call: TRBJ2-5; clone_size: .; v_call: TRBV14; cdr3_aa: CASSHLLRGNQETQYF; cdr3_nt: TGTGCCAGCAGCCATCTACTGCGGGGGAACCAAGAGACCCAGTACTTC
d_call: .; j_call: TRBJ2-1; clone_size: .; v_call: TRBV12-3/TRBV12-4; cdr3_aa: CASSFSEHQTNEQFF; cdr3_nt: TGTGCCAGCAGTTTTTCGGAACACCAGACCAATGAGCAGTTCTTC
d_call: .; j_call: TRBJ1-1; clone_size: few; v_call: TRBV9; cdr3_aa: CASSARGKGLNTEAFF; cdr3_nt: TGTGCCAGCAGCGCTCGGGGAAAGGGATTGAACACTGAAGCTTTCTTT
d_call: TRBD2; j_call: TRBJ2-3; clone_size: many; v_call: TRBV9; cdr3_aa: CASSPGAGETDTQYF; cdr3_nt: TGTGCCAGCAGCCCCGGCGCGGGGGAAACAGATACGCAGTATTTT
d_call: .; j_call: TRBJ2-7; clone_size: many; v_call: TRBV5-1; cdr3_aa: CASSLEPSPRYEQYF; cdr3_nt: TGCGCCAGCAGCTTGGAACCCAGTCCCCGCTACGAGCAGTACTTC
d_call: TRBD1; j_call: TRBJ2-1; clone_size: .; v_call: TRBV7-2; cdr3_aa: CASSSDRGLGQFF; cdr3_nt: TGTGCCAGCAGCTCTGACAGGGGGCTAGGGCAGTTCTTC
d_call: .; j_call: TRBJ2-5; clone_size: .; v_call: TRBV19; cdr3_aa: CASSTAGRPGSAQYF; cdr3_nt: TGTGCCAGTAGTACCGCAGGACGGCCGGGATCGGCCCAGTACTTC
d_call: .; j_call: TRBJ2-7; clone_size: .; v_call: TRBV7-8; cdr3_aa: CASSLAMPYEQYF; cdr3_nt: TGTGCCAGCAGCTTAGCGATGCCTTACGAGCAGTACTTC
d_call: TRBD2; j_call: TRBJ2-5; clone_size: many; v_call: TRBV7-2; cdr3_aa: CASSSQSGGQETQYF; cdr3_nt: TGTGCCAGCAGCTCCCAGTCGGGGGGACAAGAGACCCAGTACTTC